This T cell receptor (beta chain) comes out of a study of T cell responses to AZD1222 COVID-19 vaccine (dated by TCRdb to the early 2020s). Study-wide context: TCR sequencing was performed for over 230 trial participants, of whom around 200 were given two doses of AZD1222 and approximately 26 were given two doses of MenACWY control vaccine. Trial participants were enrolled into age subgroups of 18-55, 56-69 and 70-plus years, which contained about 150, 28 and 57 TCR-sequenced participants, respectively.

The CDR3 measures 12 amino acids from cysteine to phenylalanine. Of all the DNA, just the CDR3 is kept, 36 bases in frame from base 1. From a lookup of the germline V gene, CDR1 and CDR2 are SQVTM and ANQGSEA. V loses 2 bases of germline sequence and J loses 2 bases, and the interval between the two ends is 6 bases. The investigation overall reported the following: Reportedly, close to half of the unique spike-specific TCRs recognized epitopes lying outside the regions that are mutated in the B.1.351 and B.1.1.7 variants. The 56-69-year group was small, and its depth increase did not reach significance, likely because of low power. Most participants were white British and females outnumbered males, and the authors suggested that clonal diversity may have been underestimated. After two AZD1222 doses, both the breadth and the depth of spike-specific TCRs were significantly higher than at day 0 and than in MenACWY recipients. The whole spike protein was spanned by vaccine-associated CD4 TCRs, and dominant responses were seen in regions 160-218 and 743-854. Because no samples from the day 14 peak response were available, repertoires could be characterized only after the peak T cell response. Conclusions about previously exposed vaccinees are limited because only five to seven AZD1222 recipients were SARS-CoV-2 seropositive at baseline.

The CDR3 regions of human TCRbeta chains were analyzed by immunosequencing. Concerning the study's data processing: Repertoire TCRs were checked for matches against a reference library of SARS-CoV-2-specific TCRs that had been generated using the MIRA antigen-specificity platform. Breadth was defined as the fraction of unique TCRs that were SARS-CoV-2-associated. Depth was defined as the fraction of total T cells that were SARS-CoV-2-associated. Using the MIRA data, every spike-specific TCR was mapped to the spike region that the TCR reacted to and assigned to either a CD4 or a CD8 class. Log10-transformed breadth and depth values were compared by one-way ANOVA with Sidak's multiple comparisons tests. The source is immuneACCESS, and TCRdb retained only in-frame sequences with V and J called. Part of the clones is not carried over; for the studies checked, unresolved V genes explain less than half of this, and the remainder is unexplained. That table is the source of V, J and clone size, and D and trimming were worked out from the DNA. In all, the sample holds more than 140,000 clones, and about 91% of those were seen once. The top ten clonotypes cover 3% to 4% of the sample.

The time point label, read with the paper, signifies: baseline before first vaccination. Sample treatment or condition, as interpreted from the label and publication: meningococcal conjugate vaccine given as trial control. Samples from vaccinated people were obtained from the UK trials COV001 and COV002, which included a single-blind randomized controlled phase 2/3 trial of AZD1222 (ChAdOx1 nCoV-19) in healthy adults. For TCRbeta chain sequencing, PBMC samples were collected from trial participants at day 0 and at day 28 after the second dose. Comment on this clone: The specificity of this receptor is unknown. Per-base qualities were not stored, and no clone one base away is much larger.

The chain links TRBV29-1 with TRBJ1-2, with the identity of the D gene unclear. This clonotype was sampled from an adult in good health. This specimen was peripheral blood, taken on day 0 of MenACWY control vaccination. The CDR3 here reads CSVETRNYGYTF. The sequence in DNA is TGCAGCGTTGAAACAAGGAACTATGGCTACACCTTC.